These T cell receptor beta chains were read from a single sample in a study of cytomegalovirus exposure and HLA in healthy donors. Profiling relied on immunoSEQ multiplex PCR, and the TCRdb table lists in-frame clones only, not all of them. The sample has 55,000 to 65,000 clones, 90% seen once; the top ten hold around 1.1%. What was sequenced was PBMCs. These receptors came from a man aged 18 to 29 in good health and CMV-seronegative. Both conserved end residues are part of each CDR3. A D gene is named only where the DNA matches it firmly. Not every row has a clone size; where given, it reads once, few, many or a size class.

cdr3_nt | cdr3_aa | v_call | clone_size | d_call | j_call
TGTGCCAGCAGCATTAGCGGGAGACCCTACGAGCAGTACTTC | CASSISGRPYEQYF | TRBV7-2 | NA | TRBD2 | TRBJ2-7
TGCGCCAGCAGCTCCTACGGGACTAGCTCTAACGAGCAGTACTTC | CASSSYGTSSNEQYF | TRBV5-1 | few | TRBD2 | TRBJ2-7
TGCGCCAGCAGCCAAGACTCCCCGCTAGCGGAGCTTTACAATGAGCAGTTCTTC | CASSQDSPLAELYNEQFF | TRBV4-1 | NA | TRBD2 | TRBJ2-1
TGCAGCGTCGCTGCGGGAGGGCAGGTGGGCGAGCAGTACTTC | CSVAAGGQVGEQYF | TRBV29-1 | NA | TRBD2 | TRBJ2-7
TGTGCTTATCCCCCACAGGAAGGGTCATACAATGAGCAGTTCTTC | CAYPPQEGSYNEQFF | TRBV12-5 | NA | NA | TRBJ2-1
TGTGCCAGCAGTGAGTTATCCTACGAGCAGTACTTC | CASSELSYEQYF | TRBV2 | NA | NA | TRBJ2-7
TGTGCCAGCAGCTTCACAGGGATGAATCAGCCCCAGCATTTT | CASSFTGMNQPQHF | TRBV5-6 | NA | NA | TRBJ1-5
TGCGCCAGCAGCTTTCTAGCGGGAGGGCCTGGGGAGACCCAGTACTTC | CASSFLAGGPGETQYF | TRBV5-1 | NA | TRBD2 | TRBJ2-5
TGTGCCAGCAGCCGCGGGTCTGGAGGCTACACCTTC | CASSRGSGGYTF | TRBV5-6 | NA | NA | TRBJ1-2
TGTGCCAGCAGCCCCCTCCCAGGGAACACCATATATTTT | CASSPLPGNTIYF | TRBV7-2 | NA | NA | TRBJ1-3
TGTGCCAGCAGCTTACGCCAGGGTCTTTGGGGCAATGAGCAGTTCTTC | CASSLRQGLWGNEQFF | TRBV7-9 | NA | NA | TRBJ2-1
TGTGCCAGCTCACCCGTGACAGGGGGCTATGGCTACACCTTC | CASSPVTGGYGYTF | TRBV18 | NA | TRBD1 | TRBJ1-2
TGTGCCAGCAGCTCCCGGGGAAACACCGGGGAGCTGTTTTTT | CASSSRGNTGELFF | TRBV7-9 | NA | NA | TRBJ2-2
TGCAGCGTTGTTAGTGTTGGGACAGGGATGGACATTCAGTACTTC | CSVVSVGTGMDIQYF | TRBV29-1 | NA | TRBD1 | TRBJ2-4
TGTGCCAGCAGTCCACCGGGACAGGGCGTCTCCGGGGCCAACGTCCTGACTTTC | CASSPPGQGVSGANVLTF | TRBV27 | NA | TRBD1 | TRBJ2-6
TGTGCCAGTAGTATAGAACCGGGACACGGGAATCAGCCCCAGCATTTT | CASSIEPGHGNQPQHF | TRBV19 | NA | NA | TRBJ1-5
TGCGCCAGCAGCCAAGAGATACTAGCCAAAAACATTCAGTACTTC | CASSQEILAKNIQYF | TRBV4-1 | NA | NA | TRBJ2-4
TGTGCCAGCAGCTTGGGGAGGGGATATAGCAATCAGCCCCAGCATTTT | CASSLGRGYSNQPQHF | TRBV5-6 | NA | NA | TRBJ1-5
TGTGCCAGCAGTTTATCTGGCGGACTAGGAGGCTACAATGAGCAGTTCTTC | CASSLSGGLGGYNEQFF | TRBV27 | once | TRBD2 | TRBJ2-1
TGTGCCAGTAGTCGGGGTGGGGCAGATACGCAGTATTTT | CASSRGGADTQYF | TRBV19 | few | NA | TRBJ2-3
TGCGCCAGCAGCCAGCGGGGAACTCTAGTAGGTCAAACGGGAGTCGGGGAGACCCAGTACTTC | CASSQRGTLVGQTGVGETQYF | TRBV5-1 | NA | TRBD2 | TRBJ2-5
TGTGCCAGCATCCTGGGGACAGTGAATCAGCCCCAGCATTTT | CASILGTVNQPQHF | TRBV6-1 | NA | TRBD1 | TRBJ1-5
TGTGCCAGCAGCTCGTCCGGACTAGCAGTCGAGCAGTACTTC | CASSSSGLAVEQYF | TRBV7-2 | NA | TRBD2 | TRBJ2-7
TGTGCCAGCAGTCCCCATAGCGGGGGGGAATACAATGAGCAGTTCTTC | CASSPHSGGEYNEQFF | TRBV27 | NA | TRBD2 | TRBJ2-1
TGTGCCTGGAGACTAGACAGGAGATTCTACAATGAGCAGTTCTTC | CAWRLDRRFYNEQFF | TRBV30 | NA | NA | TRBJ2-1
TGTGCCAGCAGCTACCCACTCGACAATGAGCAGTTCTTC | CASSYPLDNEQFF | TRBV5-4 | NA | NA | TRBJ2-1
TGCGCCAGCACCCGTTCACAGGGAGGGCACTATGGCTACACCTTC | CASTRSQGGHYGYTF | TRBV5-1 | NA | NA | TRBJ1-2
TGCGCCAGCAGCTCGGGGACAGTTAGAGACGAGCAGTACTTC | CASSSGTVRDEQYF | TRBV5-1 | NA | TRBD1 | TRBJ2-7
TGTGCCAGCAGTCTGACAGGGATCAGCAATCAGCCCCAGCATTTT | CASSLTGISNQPQHF | TRBV28 | NA | TRBD1 | TRBJ1-5
TGCGCCAGCAGCCAAGCCCGTGGACAGACCTACGAGCAGTACTTC | CASSQARGQTYEQYF | TRBV4-1 | NA | NA | TRBJ2-7
TGTGCCAGCAGTTCGAGTAGCGCGTACAATGAGCAGTTCTTC | CASSSSSAYNEQFF | TRBV27 | NA | NA | TRBJ2-1
TGCAGCGCATGGACAGGGGGGGATAGGACTGAAGCTTTCTTT | CSAWTGGDRTEAFF | TRBV29-1 | NA | TRBD1 | TRBJ1-1
TGTGCCAGCGCACAGGGGACAGGGGGCTTCATCTCCTACGAGCAGTACTTC | CASAQGTGGFISYEQYF | TRBV28 | NA | TRBD1 | TRBJ2-7
TGTGCCACAAGGGACAGTGGCCACGAGCAGTACTTC | CATRDSGHEQYF | TRBV10-3 | NA | TRBD1 | TRBJ2-7
TGTGCCAGTAGTATAGATTCTGCCCGGTACAATGAGCAGTTCTTC | CASSIDSARYNEQFF | TRBV19 | NA | NA | TRBJ2-1
TGTGCCAGCAAAAGGGGGGCGGGAGTGAACCCGACAAACAATGAGCAGTTCTTC | CASKRGAGVNPTNNEQFF | TRBV6-8 | NA | NA | TRBJ2-1
TGTGCCAGCAGCCCTAGCGGGGCTACTAGCACAGATACGCAGTATTTT | CASSPSGATSTDTQYF | TRBV7-9 | NA | TRBD2 | TRBJ2-3
TGCGCCAGCAGTCTCCTCGGAGGTACTTACAATGAGCAGTTCTTC | CASSLLGGTYNEQFF | TRBV23-1 | NA | NA | TRBJ2-1
TGTGCCAGCAGTCTTTCCGTCCTAGGGGGCTCTGGCTACACCTTC | CASSLSVLGGSGYTF | TRBV5-8 | once | TRBD1 | TRBJ1-2
TGCGCCAGCAGTGAAGGGACTAGCGAAGACGAGCAGTACTTC | CASSEGTSEDEQYF | TRBV10-2 | NA | TRBD2 | TRBJ2-7
TGCGCCAGCACAACAGGAGACAGGCGAACCCAAGAGACCCAGTACTTC | CASTTGDRRTQETQYF | TRBV5-1 | NA | NA | TRBJ2-5
TGTGCCAGCATCCCAGGGGCGGGCTACGAGCAGTACTTC | CASIPGAGYEQYF | TRBV6-6 | NA | NA | TRBJ2-7
TGCGCCAGCAGCGACGGGACAGGGATATACGAGCAGTACTTC | CASSDGTGIYEQYF | TRBV5-1 | NA | TRBD1 | TRBJ2-7
TGTGCCAGCAGCACGACTAGCGTTAATGAGCAGTTCTTC | CASSTTSVNEQFF | TRBV7-3 | NA | TRBD2 | TRBJ2-1
TGTGCCAGCAGCCGGACTAGCGGATCCACCGGGGAGCTGTTTTTT | CASSRTSGSTGELFF | TRBV6-5 | once | TRBD2 | TRBJ2-2
TGCAGCGTTGAATCGGTAGGGACAGAGTCTAACTATGGCTACACCTTC | CSVESVGTESNYGYTF | TRBV29-1 | NA | TRBD1 | TRBJ1-2
TGCGCCAGCAGCTTGGCGGCAGTCGAGGACACTGAAGCTTTCTTT | CASSLAAVEDTEAFF | TRBV5-1 | NA | NA | TRBJ1-1